Listed here are 27 T cell receptor beta chains from one sample, sequenced in a study of human T cells and chemical hapten exposure. TCRdb reanalysed the RACE reads using MiXCR and keeps one entry per CDR3 protein. The data hold under 150,000 distinct CDR3 sequences, with around 10% observed a single time. Documented time point: patch test 1, 2 weeks after DPC sensitization. Treatment indicated: therapeutic diphenylcyclopropenone sensitization with weekly scalp DPC. The sequenced sample was whole blood, obtained in connection with sensitization to the hapten diphenylcyclopropenone (DPC). The receptors originated from a woman in her forties or fifties with alopecia areata. Some clones in this sample may be carry-over from other donors' samples.

In its sample, this clonotype was seen a few times. The CDR3 protein is CSVRDPSTDTQYF. The CDR3 bases are TGCAGCGTTCGGGATCCCAGCACAGATACGCAGTATTTT. This chain links TRBV29-1 with TRBJ2-3, with D possibly TRBD2 on 5 matching bases. V lost 5 bases to trimming and J lost 0 bases, with 9 bases between them. Germline V gene lookup returns CDR1 SQVTM and CDR2 ANQGSEA. The CDR3 has 13 residues.

This clonotype was detected only a few times. The gene calls are TRBV4-2 and TRBJ2-2; D is ambiguous. Deletions cut 1 base from V and 10 bases from J, with 16 bases between. This CDR3 region has 15 residues. CDR1 LGHNA and CDR2 YNFKEQ come from the germline V gene. CDR3 protein: CASSQATRSKEELFF. CDR3 bases: TGTGCCAGCAGCCAAGCAACTCGGAGTAAAGAGGAGCTGTTTTTT.

This clonotype was seen ten or more times. The chain joins TRBV3-1 to TRBJ1-1; D call uncertain. The V end was cut by 4 bases, the J end by 6 bases, with 15 bases between. CDR3 size: 14 residues. The germline gives CDR1 LGHDT, CDR2 YNNKEL (reference sequence). In DNA, the CDR3 is TGTGCCAGCAGCCGTGAAATCGGGGAGGCTGAAGCTTTCTTT. Residues: CASSREIGEAEAFF.

This clonotype was recorded at least ten times. The chain employs TRBV6-2 or TRBV6-3 and TRBJ1-5; 7 positions agree with TRBD1. Unmatched junction bases numbered 11, after V lost 7 bases and J lost 5 bases. Germline-derived CDR1 and CDR2 are MNHEY and SVGEGT. The CDR3 is 15 amino acids. The CDR3 reads CASTPRRTGDQPQHF. CDR3 in DNA: TGTGCCAGCACTCCCCGACGGACAGGCGATCAGCCCCAGCATTTT.

This clonotype was detected a few times. The chain is built from TRBV6-1 and TRBJ1-6; 8 bases agree with TRBD1. The CDR3 consists of 15 residues. Germline V gives CDR1 MNHNS, CDR2 SASEGT. V lost 6 bases, J lost 7 bases, and 8 bases stayed unmatched. CDR3 sequence (DNA): TGTGCCAGCAGGCCCGACAGGGGAGGCAATTCACCCCTCCACTTT. This codes for CASRPDRGGNSPLHF.

This clonotype was seen more than once but under ten times. J is TRBJ2-7 and V is TRBV6-6; 7 positions agree with TRBD1. CDR3 length: 14 residues. Germline V lookup: CDR1 MNHNY, CDR2 SVGAGI (reference sequence). The trim removed 5 bases at V and 4 bases at J, leaving 8 bases unmatched. CDR3 sequence (DNA): TGTGCCAGCAGTCACAGGGGCCTAGGGTACGAGCAGTACTTC. It specifies CASSHRGLGYEQYF.

V and J are TRBV24-1 and TRBJ2-3; D possibly corresponds to TRBD2 (7 bases). The germline gives CDR1 KGHDR, CDR2 SFDVKD. The length of the CDR3 is 14 residues. V lost 4 bases and J 3 bases, leaving 10 bases between the germline ends. The CDR3 reads CATSEGGLTDTQYF. The CDR3 DNA reads as TGTGCCACCAGTGAGGGGGGGCTGACAGATACGCAGTATTTT.

At least ten counts were recorded for this clonotype. CDR3 DNA sequence: TGTGCCAGCTCACTGCAATCGGGAGTACGAGATACGCAGTATTTT. Encoded protein: CASSLQSGVRDTQYF. The chain combines TRBV18 with TRBJ2-3, with D possibly TRBD2 on 6 matching bases. Germline V gene lookup returns CDR1 KGHSH and CDR2 LQKENI. This CDR3 spans 15 amino acids. With 4 bases removed from V and 5 bases from J, the gap between germline ends came to 16 bases.

The rearrangement links TRBV3-1 to TRBJ1-2; no reliable D call. Trimming removed 1 base at V and 8 bases at J, with 8 bases between. Germline V CDR1 and CDR2: LGHDT, YNNKEL (reference sequence). The CDR3 runs to 12 residues. CDR3 amino acids: CASSQGIRGYTF. The CDR3 DNA reads as TGTGCCAGCAGCCAAGGAATCAGAGGCTACACCTTC.

About this clonotype itself: This sequence may be a read error, since a much larger clone differs from it by one base. This chain links TRBV29-1 with TRBJ1-4; D may be TRBD1 (5 bases). Trimming took off 6 bases at V and 6 bases at J, with 17 bases between the two ends. The CDR3 runs to 14 residues. Germline V CDR1 and CDR2: SQVTM, ANQGSEA. In DNA form, the CDR3 reads TGCAGCGTGCGGTTGGCAGGGAGGGATGAAAAACTGTTTTTT. This translates into CSVRLAGRDEKLFF.

This clonotype was observed a few times. The chain uses TRBV7-9 and TRBJ2-2; no reliable D call. Germline V CDR1 and CDR2: SEHNR, FQNEAQ (reference sequence). The CDR3 totals 17 residues. Trimming removed 5 bases at V and 0 bases at J, with 16 bases between. CDR3: CASSIPPRASNTGELFF. CDR3 DNA: TGTGCCAGCAGCATCCCCCCCCGGGCGTCGAACACCGGGGAGCTGTTTTTT.

J is TRBJ2-5 and V is TRBV5-5; D unclear. The germline CDR1 and CDR2 sequences are SGHKS and YYEKEE (reference sequence). This CDR3 has 15 amino acids. Trimming left V 3 bases short and J 3 bases short, with 15 bases between. CDR3 in DNA: TGTGCCAGCAGCTCCAGCCGGCCGCTAAAAGAGACCCAGTACTTC. It encodes CASSSSRPLKETQYF.

This clonotype occurred many times. This chain joins TRBV11-2 and TRBJ2-2; D gene ambiguous. Germline lookup yields CDR1 SGHAT and CDR2 FQNNGV. The CDR3 is 14 amino acids. Trimming stripped 2 bases from V and 5 bases from J, with 9 bases between. The CDR3 protein is CASSLLTLTGELFF. DNA for the CDR3: TGTGCCAGCAGCTTACTAACCCTGACCGGGGAGCTGTTTTTT.

The chain links TRBV7-2 to TRBJ1-2; D is ambiguous. In germline, CDR1 is SGHTA, CDR2 FQGNSA. This CDR3 is built from 15 residues. The V and J ends lost 1 base and 2 bases respectively, with 11 bases between them. CDR3 sequence (DNA): TGTGCCAGCAGCTTAGGTGTACTGATCAACTATGGCTACACCTTC. Translated, it gives CASSLGVLINYGYTF. The whole variable domain, filled in from reference TRBV7-2 and TRBJ1-2, reads GAGVSQSPSNKVTEKGKDVELRCDPISGHTALYWYRQSLGQGLEFLIYFQGNSAPDKSGLPSDRFSAERTGGSVSTLTIQRTQQEDSAVYLCASSLGVLINYGYTFGSGTRLTVV.

This clonotype turned up a few times. The chain joins TRBV3-1 to TRBJ2-1, with 7 bases aligning to TRBD2. Trimming removed 3 bases from V and 5 bases from J; junction bases left unmatched: 10. The germline CDR1 and CDR2 sequences are LGHDT and YNNKEL (reference sequence). The CDR3 is made up of 16 amino acids. As DNA, the CDR3 is TGTGCCAGCAGCCAGGCCTGGCTAGCGGTAAACAATGAGCAGTTCTTC. It specifies CASSQAWLAVNNEQFF.

This clonotype appeared a few times. V gene TRBV28 combines with J gene TRBJ1-6; 7 bases agree with TRBD1. Germline V gives CDR1 MDHEN, CDR2 SYDVKM. The CDR3 sequence is 14 residues long. Trimming took 6 bases from V and 7 from J; bases not matched to a gene: 6. In DNA, the CDR3 is TGTGCCAGCAGATTCGACAGGGTGAATTCACCCCTCCACTTT. Translation gives CASRFDRVNSPLHF.

This clonotype was detected many times. This sequence joins TRBV28 and TRBJ2-1, with unresolved D. The CDR3 runs 11 residues. Germline loops: CDR1 MDHEN, CDR2 SYDVKM. V was pared by 3 bases and J by 6 bases, with 3 bases between. The CDR3, as DNA: TGTGCCAGCAGTTTTGTCAATGAGCAGTTCTTC. It is translated as CASSFVNEQFF. Full variable domain (outside the CDR3, taken from reference TRBV28 and TRBJ2-1): DVKVTQSSRYLVKRTGEKVFLECVQDMDHENMFWYRQDPGLGLRLIYFSYDVKMKEKGDIPEGYSVSREKKERFSLILESASTNQTSMYLCASSFVNEQFFGPGTRLTVL.

This clonotype was seen many times. J is TRBJ1-1 and V is TRBV11-3; D may be TRBD1 (5 bases). The CDR3 runs to 14 residues. Germline V gene lookup returns CDR1 SGHNT and CDR2 YENEEA. V was clipped by 0 bases and J by 3 bases, with 8 bases between them. CDR3 sequence reads: CASSLEGQYTEAFF. The CDR3 coding sequence is TGTGCCAGCAGCTTAGAGGGGCAGTACACTGAAGCTTTCTTT.

In its sample, this clonotype was seen many times. The rearrangement links TRBV28 to TRBJ1-5; a possible D gene is TRBD1 (6 bases). The germline CDR1 and CDR2 sequences are MDHEN and SYDVKM. This CDR3 has 16 residues. Trimming shortened V by 5 bases and J by 0 bases, and 14 bases separated the two germline ends. This CDR3 reads CASSIRTAYSNQPQHF. Written as DNA, the CDR3 is TGTGCCAGCAGTATTCGGACAGCTTATAGCAATCAGCCCCAGCATTTT.

The rearrangement links TRBV3-1 to TRBJ1-1; a weak D match, TRBD1 (5 bases). The V and J ends lost 8 bases and 1 base respectively, with 11 bases between them. Germline V CDR1 and CDR2: LGHDT, YNNKEL (reference sequence). The CDR3 contains 13 residues. CDR3 in amino acids: CASGASGNTEAFF. CDR3 sequence (DNA): TGTGCCAGCGGGGCTTCGGGGAACACTGAAGCTTTCTTT. Full variable domain (remainder filled in from reference TRBV3-1 and TRBJ1-1): DTAVSQTPKYLVTQMGNDKSIKCEQNLGHDTMYWYKQDSKKFLKIMFSYNNKELIINETVPNRFSPKSPDKAHLNLHINSLELGDSAVYFCASGASGNTEAFFGQGTRLTVV.

This clonotype was seen only a few times. J is TRBJ1-1 and V is TRBV14, with TRBD1 identical over 7 bases. Per the germline V gene, CDR1 is SGHDN and CDR2 is FVKESK. This CDR3 is 15 amino acids long. The V and J ends lost 4 bases and 2 bases, in that order; junction bases with no gene match: 7. CDR3 residues: CASSLQGTSNTEAFF. For the CDR3, the DNA is TGTGCCAGCAGCCTACAGGGGACTTCCAACACTGAAGCTTTCTTT.

This clonotype was detected only a few times. The chain is built from TRBV5-4 and TRBJ2-1, with 8 bases matching TRBD2. The V gene end was trimmed by 4 bases and the J gene end by 10 bases; junction bases not matched to a gene: 16. The CDR3 contains 16 residues. Germline V gene lookup returns CDR1 SGHNT and CDR2 YYREEE (reference sequence). CDR3 sequence reads: CASSPKVVPGGVEQFF. Here the CDR3 DNA reads TGTGCCAGCAGCCCCAAAGTCGTTCCGGGAGGGGTAGAGCAGTTCTTC.

The V call is TRBV12-3 or TRBV12-4, the J call TRBJ1-5; D uncertain. Between the trimmed V and J ends, which lost 3 bases and 2 bases, there was a span of 5 bases. CDR3 length: 13 amino acids. The CDR3 is CASSFGGNQPQHF. The CDR3 DNA reads TGTGCCAGCAGTTTCGGGGGCAATCAGCCCCAGCATTTT.

The chain links TRBV12-3 or TRBV12-4 to TRBJ2-7; 7 bases align to TRBD2. The trim removed 5 bases at V and 3 bases at J, leaving 4 bases unmatched. This CDR3 has 13 residues. The CDR3: CASSTTSIYEQYF. The CDR3 nucleotides read TGTGCCAGCAGTACGACTAGCATCTACGAGCAGTACTTC.

Ten or more counts support this clonotype. The chain couples TRBV6-2 or TRBV6-3 to TRBJ2-5; 8 bases fit TRBD2. The germline gives CDR1 MNHEY, CDR2 SVGEGT. This CDR3 has 13 residues. J gave up 4 bases and V 8 bases, and 6 bases lay outside the gene matches. The CDR3 protein is CASGAGVIETQYF. Here the CDR3 DNA reads TGTGCCAGCGGAGCGGGAGTAATAGAGACCCAGTACTTC.

In this sample, this clonotype turned up many times. The chain joins TRBV6-5 to TRBJ2-7; TRBD1 matches at 10 bases. The CDR3 runs 16 residues. V was pared by 2 bases and J by 2 bases, with 6 bases of the junction left unmatched. Germline V gene lookup returns CDR1 MNHEY and CDR2 SVGAGI. The CDR3 loop reads CASSYRWTGGTYEQYF. The DNA of the CDR3 is TGTGCCAGCAGTTACAGATGGACAGGGGGAACCTACGAGCAGTACTTC.

There are many counts of this clonotype. The V call is TRBV28, the J call TRBJ2-3, with D maybe TRBD2 (5 bases). The CDR3 contains 15 residues. Trimming stripped 3 bases from V and 6 bases from J, with 16 bases between. Germline CDR1 and CDR2: MDHEN and SYDVKM. The CDR3 DNA sequence: TGTGCCAGCAGTTTTCTTTCGCGGGCCGTTGATACGCAGTATTTT. This sequence encodes CASSFLSRAVDTQYF.